Listed below are T cell receptor beta chains from one sample, sequenced in a study of cytomegalovirus exposure and HLA in healthy donors. Only in-frame clones appear in the TCRdb table, and some are missing; sequencing was by immunoSEQ multiplex PCR. Here the sample spans about 210,000 clones, around 80% being singletons. The sequenced sample was PBMCs. The receptor source for this set is a boy aged 5-17 years in good health and CMV-seronegative. The conserved cysteine and the conserved F or W are not part of the CDR3 here.

V: TRBV19
J: TRBJ1-1
CDR3: ASSLGDTEAF

V: TRBV27
J: TRBJ1-2
CDR3: ASSKWGRGGDGYT

V: TRBV7-9
J: TRBJ2-2
CDR3: ASSLVRGATGELF

V: TRBV4-1
J: TRBJ2-6
CDR3: ASSWEGSGANVLT

V: TRBV25-1
J: TRBJ2-5
CDR3: ASSSPGGETQY

V: TRBV9
J: TRBJ1-1
CDR3: ASSPRGYSTEAF

V: TRBV7-9
J: TRBJ2-5
CDR3: SSSPLSAGQETQY

V: TRBV18
J: TRBJ1-1
CDR3: ASSPGDTQNTEAF

V: TRBV30
J: TRBJ1-2
CDR3: AWSIQAGGYGYT

V: TRBV2
J: TRBJ1-3
CDR3: ASGRSSTRKSGNTIY

V: TRBV19
J: TRBJ1-1
CDR3: ASSIYTVMNTEAF

V: TRBV15
J: TRBJ2-2
CDR3: ATSSPEAGTANTGEPF

V: TRBV30
J: TRBJ2-7
CDR3: ACLTGPYEQY

V: TRBV11-3
J: TRBJ2-7
CDR3: ASSIGLAGTYEQY

V: TRBV11-2
J: TRBJ2-5
CDR3: ASSLVVRSGEETQY

V: TRBV19
J: TRBJ1-2
CDR3: ASSIGEGYGYT

V: TRBV4-1
J: TRBJ2-2
CDR3: ASSQDNVLAGGELF

V: TRBV27
J: TRBJ1-1
CDR3: ASKPGTGLNTEAF

V: TRBV6-5
J: TRBJ2-7
CDR3: ASSRTKTQGGQY

V: TRBV5-1
J: TRBJ1-6
CDR3: ASSLELTGGSPLH

V: TRBV9
J: TRBJ2-7
CDR3: ASSVRASGIEQY

V: TRBV5-1
J: TRBJ1-3
CDR3: ASSSQGISGNTIY

V: TRBV6-6
J: TRBJ2-2
CDR3: AIPVQGGTGELF

V: TRBV6-5
J: TRBJ2-3
CDR3: ASSEHPTKDTQY

V: TRBV29-1
J: TRBJ2-7
CDR3: SVGPGNEQY

V: TRBV7-2
J: TRBJ2-7
CDR3: ASSFTSGRAGWGYEQY

V: TRBV6-4
J: TRBJ2-5
CDR3: ASSELAGGQETQY

V: TRBV10-3
J: TRBJ2-1
CDR3: AISESTQGLYNEQF

V: TRBV5-1
J: TRBJ1-2
CDR3: ASSSLTGGDYGYT

V: TRBV30
J: TRBJ2-2
CDR3: AWSVRVRAVNTGELF

V: TRBV6-1
J: TRBJ1-2
CDR3: ASSDRGHGGYT

V: TRBV10-1
J: TRBJ2-3
CDR3: ASSLRGADTQY

V: TRBV15
J: TRBJ2-3
CDR3: ATSRRRDRRTDTQY

V: TRBV7-8
J: TRBJ1-4
CDR3: ASTRTGDYEKLF

V: TRBV7-9
J: TRBJ1-3
CDR3: ASSFASLNTIY

V: TRBV5-1
J: TRBJ1-1
CDR3: ASSSPSGQQEAF

V: TRBV10-2
J: TRBJ2-3
CDR3: ASREIGISSTDTQY

V: TRBV9
J: TRBJ2-3
CDR3: ASSVGGRGTDTQY

V: TRBV5-5
J: TRBJ1-3
CDR3: ASSLARTSGNTIY

V: TRBV7-6
J: TRBJ1-2
CDR3: ASSLLGRGTGGYT

V: TRBV19
J: TRBJ1-1
CDR3: ASKVRGEAF

V: TRBV19
J: TRBJ1-5
CDR3: ASSMGALQPQH

V: TRBV6-5
J: TRBJ2-3
CDR3: ASSRGSADTQY

V: TRBV7-9
J: TRBJ1-5
CDR3: ASSQTGGSNQPQH

V: TRBV10-3
J: TRBJ2-7
CDR3: SIRMGLSYEQY

V: TRBV29-1
J: TRBJ2-7
CDR3: SATSGTGYEQY

V: TRBV6-1
J: TRBJ2-7
CDR3: ASSEGRVVEQY

V: TRBV5-6
J: TRBJ1-1
CDR3: ASTLIGQVNTEAF

V: TRBV5-6
J: TRBJ2-1
CDR3: ATQTDISNEQF

V: TRBV4-2
J: TRBJ2-2
CDR3: ASSLSRLAPGELF

V: TRBV19
J: TRBJ2-7
CDR3: ASSIPGPPYEQY

V: TRBV27
J: TRBJ1-1
CDR3: ASSWRTGNTEAF